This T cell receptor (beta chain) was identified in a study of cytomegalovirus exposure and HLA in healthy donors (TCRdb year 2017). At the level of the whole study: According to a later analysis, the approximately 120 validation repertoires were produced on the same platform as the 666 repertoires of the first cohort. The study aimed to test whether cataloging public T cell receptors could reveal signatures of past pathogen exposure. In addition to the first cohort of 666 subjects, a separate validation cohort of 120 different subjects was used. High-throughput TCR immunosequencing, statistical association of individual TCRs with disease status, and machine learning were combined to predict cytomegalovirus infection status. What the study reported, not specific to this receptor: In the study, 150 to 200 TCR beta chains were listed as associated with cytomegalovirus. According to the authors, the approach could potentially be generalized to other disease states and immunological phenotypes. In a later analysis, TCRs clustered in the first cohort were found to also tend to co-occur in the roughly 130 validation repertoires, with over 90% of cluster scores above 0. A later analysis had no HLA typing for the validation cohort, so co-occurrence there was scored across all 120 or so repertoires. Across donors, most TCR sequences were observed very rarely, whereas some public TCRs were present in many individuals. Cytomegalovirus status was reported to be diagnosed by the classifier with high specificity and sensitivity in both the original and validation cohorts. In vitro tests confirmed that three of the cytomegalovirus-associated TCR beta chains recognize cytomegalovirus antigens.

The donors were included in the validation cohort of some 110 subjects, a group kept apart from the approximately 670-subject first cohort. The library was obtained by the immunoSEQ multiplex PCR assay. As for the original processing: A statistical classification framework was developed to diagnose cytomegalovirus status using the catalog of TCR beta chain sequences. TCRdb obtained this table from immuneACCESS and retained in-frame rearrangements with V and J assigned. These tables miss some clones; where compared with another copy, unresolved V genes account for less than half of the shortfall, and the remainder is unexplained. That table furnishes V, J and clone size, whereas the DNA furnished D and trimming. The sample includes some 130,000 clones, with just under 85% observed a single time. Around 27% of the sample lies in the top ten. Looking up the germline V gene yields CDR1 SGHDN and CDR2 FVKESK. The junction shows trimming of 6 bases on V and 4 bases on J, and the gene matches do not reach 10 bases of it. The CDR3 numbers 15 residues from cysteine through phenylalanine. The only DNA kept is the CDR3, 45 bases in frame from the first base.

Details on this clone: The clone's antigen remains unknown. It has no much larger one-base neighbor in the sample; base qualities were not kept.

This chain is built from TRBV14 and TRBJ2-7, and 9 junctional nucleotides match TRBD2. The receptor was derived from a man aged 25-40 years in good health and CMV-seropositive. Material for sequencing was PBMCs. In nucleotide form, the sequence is TGTGCCAGCAGGGCTAGCGGGACAACTCCTTACGAGCAGTACTTC. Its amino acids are CASRASGTTPYEQYF.